This TCR beta chain was recorded in a study of cytomegalovirus exposure and HLA in healthy donors listed by TCRdb under 2017. Background for the entire study: According to a later analysis, the approximately 120 validation repertoires were produced on the same platform as the approximately 620 repertoires of the first cohort. A separate validation cohort of 100 to 150 different subjects was used in addition to the roughly 620-subject first cohort. The study combined high-throughput TCR immunosequencing, statistical association of individual TCRs with disease status, and machine learning to predict cytomegalovirus infection status. The study aimed to test whether signatures of past pathogen exposure could be identified by cataloging public T cell receptors. Study-level results and caveats: A few of the identified cytomegalovirus-associated TCR beta chains were confirmed in vitro to be specific for cytomegalovirus antigens. Most TCR sequences were observed very rarely across donors, whereas some public TCRs were present in many individuals. A later analysis had no HLA typing for the validation cohort, so co-occurrence there was scored across all 120 or so repertoires. In a later analysis, TCRs clustered in the first cohort were found to also tend to co-occur in the 120 or so validation repertoires, with 85% to 95% of cluster scores above 0. In both the original and validation cohorts, the classifier was reported to diagnose cytomegalovirus status with high specificity and sensitivity. The authors suggested that the approach could potentially be generalized to other disease states and immunological phenotypes. In the study, roughly 160 TCR beta chains were listed as associated with cytomegalovirus.

The CDR3 runs 16 residues from the cysteine to the phenylalanine. This entry keeps only the CDR3 DNA: 48 bases, framed from base 1. Trimmed from V: 5 bases; trimmed from J: 5 bases; junction bases lacking a gene match: 14. CDR1 and CDR2 are drawn from the germline V gene: SGHRS, YFSETQ. Points on this clone: This clone's antigen is unknown. The sample holds no much larger clone one base away, and base qualities are not on file.

Library generation was performed with the immunoSEQ multiplex PCR assay. The study's own analysis went as follows. A statistical classification framework was built for diagnosing cytomegalovirus status from the catalog of TCR beta chain sequences. TCRdb limited this immuneACCESS table to in-frame rearrangements with V and J called. A share of clones is missing; checked studies link under half to unresolved V genes, and the rest is unexplained. The DNA gave D and trimming, while V, J and clone size come from that table. The sample yields roughly 60,000 clones; roughly 95% were counted once. Jointly, the top ten make up approximately 6.4% of the sample. The donors belonged to the validation cohort of over a hundred subjects, which was separate from the approximately 660-subject first cohort.

The source material was PBMCs. This TCR was recovered from a young woman in good health and CMV-seropositive. The V and J genes are TRBV5-1 and TRBJ2-5; 8 nucleotides in the junction match TRBD2. In nucleotides, the sequence is TGCGCCAGCAGTGCGGGGGGCTTTTCGAAAGGGGAGACCCAGTACTTC. This translates into CASSAGGFSKGETQYF.